This is a list of T cell receptor beta chains from one sample in a study of T cell responses to AZD1222 COVID-19 vaccine. Using immunoSEQ multiplex PCR, the repertoire was profiled, and TCRdb retains in-frame clones only, with some absent. The table includes around 140,000 clones, around 90% detected once. The specimen was peripheral blood, collected 28 days after the second AZD1222 dose. All receptors derive from an adult who received the AZD1222 COVID-19 vaccine. The CDR3 runs from the conserved cysteine through the conserved F or W. A D gene is named only where the DNA matches it firmly. A row's size may be missing; if present it is once, few, many or a size class.

v_call,clone_size,d_call,j_call,cdr3_nt,cdr3_aa
TRBV27,-,-,TRBJ2-7,TGTGCCAGCAGTTCTTCCTACGAGCAGTACTTC,CASSSSYEQYF
TRBV5-4,once,-,TRBJ1-1,TGTGCCAGCAGCTTTGTGGTGAACACTGAAGCTTTCTTT,CASSFVVNTEAFF
TRBV6-2/TRBV6-3,once,TRBD1,TRBJ2-1,TGTGCCAGCAGTTATCGTTGGACAGGGAGGAATGAGCAGTTCTTC,CASSYRWTGRNEQFF
TRBV6-6,few,-,TRBJ2-3,TGTGCCAGCACCAGGACAGAGCAGGATACGCAGTATTTT,CASTRTEQDTQYF
TRBV24-1,-,-,TRBJ1-5,TGTGCCACCAGTGATACGTATAGCAATCAGCCCCAGCATTTT,CATSDTYSNQPQHF
TRBV4-2,-,TRBD1,TRBJ1-1,TGTGCCAGCAGCCAAGATCCGTGGGACAGGGGTGCTTTCTTT,CASSQDPWDRGAFF
TRBV5-6,-,-,TRBJ2-7,TGTGCCAGCAGCTTCCTTCGAGGGGGTGGCGAGCAGTACTTC,CASSFLRGGGEQYF
TRBV5-6,-,TRBD1,TRBJ1-2,TGTGCCAGCAGTCAGAGAGGGGGCAGTGGCTACACCTTC,CASSQRGGSGYTF
TRBV27,-,-,TRBJ2-1,TGTGCCAGCAGCCCGTTCGCCGGGGCCTACAATGAGCAGTTCTTC,CASSPFAGAYNEQFF
TRBV6-6,-,-,TRBJ2-7,TGTGCCAGCAGCCCCAGGGGAGGTACTTCCTACGAGCAGTACTTC,CASSPRGGTSYEQYF
TRBV9,-,TRBD1,TRBJ1-2,TGTGCCAGCAGCCCACAGGGGGGGACTAACTATGGCTACACCTTC,CASSPQGGTNYGYTF
TRBV3-1/TRBV3-2,-,-,TRBJ1-4,TGTGCCAGCAGCCGCACAGCGGGAACTAATGAAAAACTGTTTTTT,CASSRTAGTNEKLFF
TRBV19,few,-,TRBJ1-5,TGTGCCAGTAGTATTCACCCGAGTCCCCAGCATTTT,CASSIHPSPQHF
TRBV6-5,-,TRBD1,TRBJ2-5,TGTGCCAGTAGCCGGCAGGGGGCTGTGGAGACCCAGTACTTC,CASSRQGAVETQYF
TRBV3-1/TRBV3-2,-,-,TRBJ2-7,TGTGCCAGCAGCCACCCGAAATCCTACGAGCAGTACTTC,CASSHPKSYEQYF
TRBV6-5,-,TRBD1,TRBJ1-2,TGTGCCAGCAGTTTCAGCAGGGGGCGAGGCTATGGCTACACCTTC,CASSFSRGRGYGYTF
TRBV7-2,-,TRBD2,TRBJ2-4,TGTGCCAGCAGCTTAGCCCCGTCCCTAGCGGGCCAGATTCAGTACTTC,CASSLAPSLAGQIQYF
TRBV4-3,-,-,TRBJ2-3,TGCGCCAGCAGCCAAGATTTGGACTTCACAGATACGCAGTATTTT,CASSQDLDFTDTQYF
TRBV7-9,-,-,TRBJ1-4,TGTGCCAGCAGCCCTGAACAGAGGGATGAAAAACTGTTTTTT,CASSPEQRDEKLFF
TRBV5-4,-,TRBD2,TRBJ2-5,TGTGCCAGCAGCTTGACTAGCGGGAGGGCCCTCGGGGAGACCCAGTACTTC,CASSLTSGRALGETQYF
TRBV5-1,-,-,TRBJ2-5,TGCGCCAGCAGCTTGGCCCCTTCTAGGGGACAAGAGACCCAGTACTTC,CASSLAPSRGQETQYF
TRBV23-1,-,-,TRBJ1-1,TGCGCCAGCAGTCAATTTGGAGATGAAGCTTTCTTT,CASSQFGDEAFF
TRBV6-6,-,TRBD1,TRBJ2-4,TGTGCCAGCAGTTACCGGACAGGGTTTAACATTCAGTACTTC,CASSYRTGFNIQYF
TRBV29-1,-,-,TRBJ1-1,TGCAGCGTCACACCCCGGGGCGCGAACACTGAAGCTTTCTTT,CSVTPRGANTEAFF
TRBV28,-,-,TRBJ1-2,TGTGCCAGCAGAGCCCGGGGCAGGGGTGATGGCTACACCTTC,CASRARGRGDGYTF
TRBV9,-,-,TRBJ2-1,TGTGCCAGCAGCGTCTCGAGCACTATTGGGTCGGGTGAGCAGTTCTTC,CASSVSSTIGSGEQFF
TRBV4-3,-,-,TRBJ2-7,TGCGCCAGCAGCCAAGATTCCAGACAGGAGTCCTACGAGCAGTACTTC,CASSQDSRQESYEQYF
TRBV28,-,-,TRBJ2-7,TGTGCCAGCAGTTCTGGGGTCCCCTCCTACGAGCAGTACTTC,CASSSGVPSYEQYF
TRBV28,-,-,TRBJ1-4,TGTGCCAGCACCGCGGACAGACGTGAAAAACTGTTTTTT,CASTADRREKLFF
TRBV14,-,-,TRBJ2-6,TGTGCCAGCAGCCCCTTAATCTCTGTGACCAACGTCCTGACTTTC,CASSPLISVTNVLTF
TRBV5-4,-,TRBD1,TRBJ1-2,TGTGCCAGCCGTACAGGGGGCGGAGGTGGCTACACCTTC,CASRTGGGGGYTF
TRBV6-5,-,-,TRBJ1-6,TGTGCCAGCAGTCCCCGAAATTCACCCCTCCACTTT,CASSPRNSPLHF
TRBV6-2/TRBV6-3,few,TRBD1,TRBJ1-1,TGTGCCAGCAGTTTTTCCCTAACCGGGACAGGGTATTTCTTT,CASSFSLTGTGYFF
TRBV6-2/TRBV6-3,-,-,TRBJ2-1,TGTGCCAGCAGTTACACCCTGCTGGTGGAGCCCGCCGGCGATGAGCAGTTCTTC,CASSYTLLVEPAGDEQFF
TRBV7-8,-,-,TRBJ1-3,TGTGCCAGCAGCTTAGACCCCGGGACGGGAAACACCATATATTTT,CASSLDPGTGNTIYF
TRBV19,-,-,TRBJ1-5,TGTGCCAGTAGTATGACCCGGAAAGGCCGCAATCAGCCCCAGCATTTT,CASSMTRKGRNQPQHF
TRBV5-4,-,-,TRBJ2-4,TGTGCCAGCAGCTTGGGGTGGGGAGAAGCCAAAAACATTCAGTACTTC,CASSLGWGEAKNIQYF
TRBV19,-,-,TRBJ1-2,TGTGCCAGTAGTATTGCCCCGGGGGCAAACTATGGCTACACCTTC,CASSIAPGANYGYTF
TRBV7-2,-,-,TRBJ1-2,TGTGCCAGCAGCATCGGGGGCGGCGGCGGCTACACCTTC,CASSIGGGGGYTF
TRBV9,-,-,TRBJ2-6,TGTGCCAGCAGCGTAGCCCCCTTACGCGGTCCCTTCTTCTCTGGGGCCAACGTCCTGACTTTC,CASSVAPLRGPFFSGANVLTF
TRBV28,-,TRBD1,TRBJ1-2,TGTGCCCACGCACTAAATCTAGGGGGCGACTATGGCTACACCTTC,CAHALNLGGDYGYTF
TRBV11-2,-,TRBD1,TRBJ2-7,TGTGCCAGCAGCTCGCTAACTCTCCGGGACAGTCCATACGAGCAGTACTTC,CASSSLTLRDSPYEQYF
TRBV5-5,-,-,TRBJ2-5,TGTGCCAGCAGCTTGCTGCAAGGGGATTGGGCCCAGTACTTC,CASSLLQGDWAQYF
TRBV10-3,once,-,TRBJ1-1,TGTGCCATCAGTGCGGGAGGCAGGAGCACTGAAGCTTTCTTT,CAISAGGRSTEAFF